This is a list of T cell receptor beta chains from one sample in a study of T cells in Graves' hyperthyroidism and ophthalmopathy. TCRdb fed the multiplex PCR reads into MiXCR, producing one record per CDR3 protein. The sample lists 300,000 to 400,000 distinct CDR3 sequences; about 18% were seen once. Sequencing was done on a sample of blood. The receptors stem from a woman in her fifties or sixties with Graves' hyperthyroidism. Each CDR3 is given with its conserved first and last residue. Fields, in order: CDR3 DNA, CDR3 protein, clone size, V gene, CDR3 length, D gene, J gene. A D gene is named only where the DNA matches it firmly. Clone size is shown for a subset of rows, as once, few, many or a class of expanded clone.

TGCAGTGCTTCGACAGGAGGGAACACCGGGGAGCTGTTTTTT,CSASTGGNTGELFF,few,TRBV20-1,14,.,TRBJ2-2
TGCAGCGTCTCCGGGACGGAGGCCGGCTACACCTTC,CSVSGTEAGYTF,.,TRBV29-1,12,.,TRBJ1-2
TGTGCCAGCAGCCAAGTAGCGGGACAGGTATCGTACAATGAGCAGTTCTTC,CASSQVAGQVSYNEQFF,many,TRBV3-1,17,.,TRBJ2-1
TGTGCCAGCAGTTTACCCGGGACTAGCTTAACTTTCGGGAACACCGGGGAGCTGTTTTTT,CASSLPGTSLTFGNTGELFF,many,TRBV28,20,TRBD2,TRBJ2-2
TGTGCCAGCCGCCGAGGGGGGGGGCTCGACAATGAGCAGTTCTTC,CASRRGGGLDNEQFF,many,TRBV11-3,15,.,TRBJ2-1
TGCAGTGCTGGGTCGGCGGGGGAGACCCAGTACTTC,CSAGSAGETQYF,.,TRBV20-1,12,.,TRBJ2-5
TGTGCCAGCAGTGCCCAGGGGACAGAGAACACTGAAGCTTTCTTT,CASSAQGTENTEAFF,many,TRBV2,15,TRBD1,TRBJ1-1
TGTGCCACCCGGGCTGGCGGGGAGCTGTTTTTT,CATRAGGELFF,few,TRBV6-1,11,.,TRBJ2-2
TGTGCCAGCAGTGAGGAGGTACTAGCCAAAAACATTCAGTACTTC,CASSEEVLAKNIQYF,.,TRBV2,15,.,TRBJ2-4
TGCAGTGGACTAGGAGGTTACAATGAGCAGTTCTTC,CSGLGGYNEQFF,.,TRBV20-1,12,.,TRBJ2-1
TGCGCCAGCAGCTCCACATCCGGGACTAGCGGGACAATGGAGACCCAGTACTTC,CASSSTSGTSGTMETQYF,.,TRBV5-1,18,TRBD2,TRBJ2-5
TGCGCCAGCAGCAAGGACGGACTAGCGGGCGTCAAAGAGCAGTACTTC,CASSKDGLAGVKEQYF,.,TRBV5-1,16,TRBD2,TRBJ2-7
TGTGCCAGCAGTACCCGGTCGGCGGTGACCGGGGAGCTGTTTTTT,CASSTRSAVTGELFF,few,TRBV28,15,.,TRBJ2-2
TGTGCTAGCAGCCCCAGAGCGGGAGGCGGGGCAGATACGCAGTATTTT,CASSPRAGGGADTQYF,few,TRBV7-7,16,TRBD2,TRBJ2-3
TGTGCCAGCTCACAGGGGGCAGGAGTGAACATTCAGTACTTC,CASSQGAGVNIQYF,many,TRBV18,14,TRBD1,TRBJ2-4
TGTGCCAGCAGTGATCAGGGCGAGACTGAAGCTTTCTTT,CASSDQGETEAFF,.,TRBV6-1,13,.,TRBJ1-1
TGTGCCAGTAGTCTAAGCGGGGGGAACACAGATACGCAGTATTTT,CASSLSGGNTDTQYF,.,TRBV19,15,TRBD2,TRBJ2-3
TGTGCCAGCAGTTACCTTCGGACAGGGGGAGGTTTATACGAGCAGTACTTC,CASSYLRTGGGLYEQYF,.,TRBV6-9,17,TRBD1,TRBJ2-7
TGCGCCAGCAGCTTGTTAGGGGGTTTGGGGGGACCAGATACGCAGTATTTT,CASSLLGGLGGPDTQYF,.,TRBV5-1,17,.,TRBJ2-3
TGTGCCAGCAGCTTAGCTCGGACTACAGATACGCAGTATTTT,CASSLARTTDTQYF,once,TRBV7-9,14,.,TRBJ2-3
TGTGCCAGCAACCCGGGAGGGAGGGACACCGGGGAGCTGTTTTTT,CASNPGGRDTGELFF,.,TRBV12-3/TRBV12-4,15,TRBD2,TRBJ2-2
TGCAGTGCTAGAACCCCCGGACAGAACTATGGCTACACCTTC,CSARTPGQNYGYTF,.,TRBV20-1,14,.,TRBJ1-2
TGTGCCAGCAGCTTAGTTGAGGGGTTCGGGAACTATGGCTACACCTTC,CASSLVEGFGNYGYTF,many,TRBV7-9,16,.,TRBJ1-2
TGTGCCAGCAGTCCGCCTGGGGGGGGGTCGGAGACCCAGTACTTC,CASSPPGGGSETQYF,once,TRBV7-8,15,TRBD2,TRBJ2-5
TGCGCCAGCAGCTTCTCAGGGGATGAAGCTTTCTTT,CASSFSGDEAFF,many,TRBV5-1,12,.,TRBJ1-1
TGTGCCAGCAGCTTACGGTCGGTAGCTGGGGCCAACGTCCTGACTTTC,CASSLRSVAGANVLTF,many,TRBV7-8,16,.,TRBJ2-6
TGCAGTGCTCGCGTCGAGCCTTCAACAAACACCGGGAAGCTGTTTTTT,CSARVEPSTNTGKLFF,.,TRBV20-1,16,.,TRBJ2-2
TGTGCCAGCGGGACAGGGCGATACGAGCAGTACTTC,CASGTGRYEQYF,many,TRBV28,12,TRBD1,TRBJ2-7
TGTGCCAGCAGCTCCTCTTCGGAACGACCAGCGAAATATGGCTACACCTTC,CASSSSSERPAKYGYTF,many,TRBV27,17,.,TRBJ1-2
TGTGCCAGCAGTTACTCGAATTGGGGTACCATATATTTT,CASSYSNWGTIYF,.,TRBV6-9,13,.,TRBJ1-3